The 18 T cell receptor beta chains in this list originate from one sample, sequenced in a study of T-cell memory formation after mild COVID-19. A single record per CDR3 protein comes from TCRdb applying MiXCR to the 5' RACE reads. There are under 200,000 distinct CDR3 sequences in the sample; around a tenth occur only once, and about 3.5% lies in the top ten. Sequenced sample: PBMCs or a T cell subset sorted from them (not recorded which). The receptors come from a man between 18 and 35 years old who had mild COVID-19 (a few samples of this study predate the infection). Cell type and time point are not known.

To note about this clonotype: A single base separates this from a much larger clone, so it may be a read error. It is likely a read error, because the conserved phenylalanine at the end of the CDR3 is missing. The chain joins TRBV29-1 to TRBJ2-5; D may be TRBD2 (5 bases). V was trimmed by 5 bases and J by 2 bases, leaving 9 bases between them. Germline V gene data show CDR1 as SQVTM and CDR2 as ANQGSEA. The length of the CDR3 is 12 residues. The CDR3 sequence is CSVFGDQETQYL. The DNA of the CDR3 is TGCAGCGTTTTCGGGGATCAAGAGACCCAGTACTTA.

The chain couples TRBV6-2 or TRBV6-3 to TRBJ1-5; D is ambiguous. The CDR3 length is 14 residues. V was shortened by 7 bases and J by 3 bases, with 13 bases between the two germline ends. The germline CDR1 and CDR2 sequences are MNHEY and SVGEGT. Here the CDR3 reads CASTRSTANQPQHF. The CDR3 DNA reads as TGTGCCAGCACCCGAAGTACAGCCAATCAGCCCCAGCATTTT.

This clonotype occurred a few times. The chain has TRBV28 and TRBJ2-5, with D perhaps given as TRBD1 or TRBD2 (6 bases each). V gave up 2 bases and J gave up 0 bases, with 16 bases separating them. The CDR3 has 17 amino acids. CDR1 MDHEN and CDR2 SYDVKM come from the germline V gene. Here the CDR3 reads CASSLDGRGQHQETQYF. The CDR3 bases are TGTGCCAGCAGTTTAGATGGCCGGGGGCAGCACCAAGAGACCCAGTACTTC.

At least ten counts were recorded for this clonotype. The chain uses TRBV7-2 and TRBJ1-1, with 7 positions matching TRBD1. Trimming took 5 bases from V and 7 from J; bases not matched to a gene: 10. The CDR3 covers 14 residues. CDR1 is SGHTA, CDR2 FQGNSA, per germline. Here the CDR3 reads CASSPRIGTVEAFF. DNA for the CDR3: TGTGCCAGCAGCCCTAGAATCGGGACAGTTGAAGCTTTCTTT.

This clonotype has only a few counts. CDR3 protein: CSAPLLGSSYNEQFF. The CDR3 bases are TGCAGTGCTCCTCTTCTAGGGAGCTCCTACAATGAGCAGTTCTTC. This rearrangement joins TRBV20-1 to TRBJ2-1; a possible D gene is TRBD2 (5 bases). V was pared by 5 bases and J by 0 bases, with 14 bases between. The CDR3 has 15 amino acids. Germline V lookup: CDR1 DFQATT, CDR2 SNEGSKA (reference sequence).

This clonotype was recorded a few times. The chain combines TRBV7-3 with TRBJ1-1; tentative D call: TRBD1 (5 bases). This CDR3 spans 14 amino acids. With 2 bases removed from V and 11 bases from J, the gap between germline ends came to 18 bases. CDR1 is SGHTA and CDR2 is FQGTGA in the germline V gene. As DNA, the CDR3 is TGTGCCAGCAGCTTAGGGCCCCCCGGGGGATTGGCTTTCTTT. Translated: CASSLGPPGGLAFF. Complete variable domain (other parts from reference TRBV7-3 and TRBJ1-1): GAGVSQTPSNKVTEKGKYVELRCDPISGHTALYWYRQSLGQGPEFLIYFQGTGAADDSGLPNDRFFAVRPEGSVSTLKIQRTERGDSAVYLCASSLGPPGGLAFFGQGTRLTVV.

CDR3: CASSPEAVNTEAFF. In DNA, the CDR3 is TGTGCCAGCAGCCCAGAGGCGGTGAACACTGAAGCTTTCTTT. The chain joins TRBV11-2 to TRBJ1-1, with unresolved D. Germline V lookup: CDR1 SGHAT, CDR2 FQNNGV. The length of the CDR3 is 14 residues. Trimming shortened V by 5 bases and J by 0 bases, and 10 bases separated the two germline ends.

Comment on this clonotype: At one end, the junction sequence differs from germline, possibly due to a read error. The CDR3 DNA follows: TGTGACAGCAGTGAGGGAGGCTACATTCAGTACTTC. Residues: CDSSEGGYIQYF. The chain carries TRBV2 and TRBJ2-4; D is perhaps TRBD2 (6 bases). The CDR3 spans 12 residues. CDR1 is SNHLY, CDR2 FYNNEI, per germline.

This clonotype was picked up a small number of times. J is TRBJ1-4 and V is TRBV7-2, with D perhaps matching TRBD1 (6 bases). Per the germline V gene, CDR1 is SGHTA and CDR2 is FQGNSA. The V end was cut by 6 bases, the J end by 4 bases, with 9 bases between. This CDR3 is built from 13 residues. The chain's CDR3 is CASSRQVNEKLFF. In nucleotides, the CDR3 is TGTGCCAGCAGTCGACAGGTTAATGAAAAACTGTTTTTT. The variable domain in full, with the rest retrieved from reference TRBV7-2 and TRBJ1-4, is GAGVSQSPSNKVTEKGKDVELRCDPISGHTALYWYRQSLGQGLEFLIYFQGNSAPDKSGLPSDRFSAERTGGSVSTLTIQRTQQEDSAVYLCASSRQVNEKLFFGSGTQLSVL.

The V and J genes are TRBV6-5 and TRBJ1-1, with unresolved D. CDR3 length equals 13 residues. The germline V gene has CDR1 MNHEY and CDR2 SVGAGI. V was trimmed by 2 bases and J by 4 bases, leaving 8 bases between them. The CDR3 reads CASSYAHSTEAFF. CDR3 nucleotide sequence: TGTGCCAGCAGTTACGCTCACAGCACTGAAGCTTTCTTT.

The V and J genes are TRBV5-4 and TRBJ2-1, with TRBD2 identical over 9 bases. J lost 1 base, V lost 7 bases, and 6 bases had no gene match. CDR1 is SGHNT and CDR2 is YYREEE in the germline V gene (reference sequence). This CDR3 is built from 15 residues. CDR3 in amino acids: CASGRTSGSYNEQFF. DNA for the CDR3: TGTGCCAGCGGACGCACTAGCGGGTCCTACAATGAGCAGTTCTTC.

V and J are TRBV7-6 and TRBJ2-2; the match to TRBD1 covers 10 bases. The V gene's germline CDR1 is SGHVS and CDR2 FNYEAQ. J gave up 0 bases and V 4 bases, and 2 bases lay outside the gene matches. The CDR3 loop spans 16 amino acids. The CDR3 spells CASSWGQGTNTGELFF. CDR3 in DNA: TGTGCCAGCAGCTGGGGACAGGGGACGAACACCGGGGAGCTGTTTTTT.

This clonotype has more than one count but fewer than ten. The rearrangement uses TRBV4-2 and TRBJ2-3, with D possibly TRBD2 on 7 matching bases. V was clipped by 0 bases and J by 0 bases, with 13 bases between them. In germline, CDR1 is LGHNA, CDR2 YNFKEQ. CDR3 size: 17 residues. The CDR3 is CASSQDWAGASTDTQYF. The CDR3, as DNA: TGTGCCAGCAGCCAAGATTGGGCGGGGGCTAGCACAGATACGCAGTATTTT.

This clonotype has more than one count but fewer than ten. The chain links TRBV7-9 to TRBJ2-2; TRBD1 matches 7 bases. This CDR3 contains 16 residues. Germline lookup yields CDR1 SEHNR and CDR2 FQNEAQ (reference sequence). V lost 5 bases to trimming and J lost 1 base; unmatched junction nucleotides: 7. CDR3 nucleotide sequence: TGTGCCAGCAGCCCCAATGGGGACAGGAACACCGGGGAGCTGTTTTTT. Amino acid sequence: CASSPNGDRNTGELFF.

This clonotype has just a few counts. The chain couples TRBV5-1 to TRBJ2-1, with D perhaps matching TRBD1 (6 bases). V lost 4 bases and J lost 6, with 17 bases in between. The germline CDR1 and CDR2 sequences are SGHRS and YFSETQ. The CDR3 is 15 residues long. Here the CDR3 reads CASSGGGGFPNEQFF. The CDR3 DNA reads TGCGCCAGCAGCGGGGGTGGGGGCTTCCCCAATGAGCAGTTCTTC.

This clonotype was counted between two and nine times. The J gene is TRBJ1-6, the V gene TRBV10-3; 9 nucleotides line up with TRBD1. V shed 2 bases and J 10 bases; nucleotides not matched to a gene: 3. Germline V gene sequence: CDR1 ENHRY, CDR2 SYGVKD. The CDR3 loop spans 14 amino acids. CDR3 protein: CAISEGTGRSPLHF. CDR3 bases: TGTGCCATCAGTGAGGGGACAGGGAGATCACCCCTCCACTTT.

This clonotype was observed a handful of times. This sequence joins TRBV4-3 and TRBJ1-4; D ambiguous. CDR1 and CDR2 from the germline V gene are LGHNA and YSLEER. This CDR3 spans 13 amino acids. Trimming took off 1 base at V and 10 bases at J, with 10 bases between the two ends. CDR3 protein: CASSQVVGGKLFF. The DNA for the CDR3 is TGCGCCAGCAGCCAAGTTGTGGGTGGAAAACTGTTTTTT.

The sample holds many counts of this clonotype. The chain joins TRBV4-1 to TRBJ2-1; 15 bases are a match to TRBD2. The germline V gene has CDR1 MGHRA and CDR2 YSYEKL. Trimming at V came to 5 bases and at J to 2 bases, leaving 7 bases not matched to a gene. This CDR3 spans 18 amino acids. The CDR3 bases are TGCGCCAGCAGCGGGGGACTAGCGGGGGGTAACCCCTACAATGAGCAGTTCTTC. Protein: CASSGGLAGGNPYNEQFF.